This T cell receptor (beta chain) came from a study of graft-versus-host responses after intestinal transplantation. Study context: Recipients received multivisceral, liver-intestinal, or isolated intestinal transplants. The study gave all recipients anti-thymocyte globulin induction, then tacrolimus and steroids for three to four years.

Study-wide findings and caveats: Individuals carrying graft-donor T cell macrochimerism showed high graft-versus-host to host-versus-graft clonal ratios in allografts.

The method was immunoSEQ multiplex PCR; TCRdb's version includes in-frame clones alone and lacks a portion of them. Of tens of thousands of clones in the sample, over 75% were seen once. Comments on this clone: What it binds is unknown.

V was clipped by 2 bases and J by 8 bases, with 10 bases between them. Germline V gene data show CDR1 as SGHTA and CDR2 as FQGNSA. The CDR3 length is 13 residues. The V gene is TRBV7-2, the J gene TRBJ2-1, with D perhaps matching TRBD1 (5 bases). The source of this sequence is a human donor who received an intestinal transplant. The sequenced sample was unstimulated CD8+ T cells sorted from spleen or lymph node cells, obtained before intestinal transplant. The CDR3 loop is CASSLRGWDEQFF. In DNA form, the CDR3 reads TGTGCCAGCAGCTTAAGGGGTTGGGATGAGCAGTTCTTC.